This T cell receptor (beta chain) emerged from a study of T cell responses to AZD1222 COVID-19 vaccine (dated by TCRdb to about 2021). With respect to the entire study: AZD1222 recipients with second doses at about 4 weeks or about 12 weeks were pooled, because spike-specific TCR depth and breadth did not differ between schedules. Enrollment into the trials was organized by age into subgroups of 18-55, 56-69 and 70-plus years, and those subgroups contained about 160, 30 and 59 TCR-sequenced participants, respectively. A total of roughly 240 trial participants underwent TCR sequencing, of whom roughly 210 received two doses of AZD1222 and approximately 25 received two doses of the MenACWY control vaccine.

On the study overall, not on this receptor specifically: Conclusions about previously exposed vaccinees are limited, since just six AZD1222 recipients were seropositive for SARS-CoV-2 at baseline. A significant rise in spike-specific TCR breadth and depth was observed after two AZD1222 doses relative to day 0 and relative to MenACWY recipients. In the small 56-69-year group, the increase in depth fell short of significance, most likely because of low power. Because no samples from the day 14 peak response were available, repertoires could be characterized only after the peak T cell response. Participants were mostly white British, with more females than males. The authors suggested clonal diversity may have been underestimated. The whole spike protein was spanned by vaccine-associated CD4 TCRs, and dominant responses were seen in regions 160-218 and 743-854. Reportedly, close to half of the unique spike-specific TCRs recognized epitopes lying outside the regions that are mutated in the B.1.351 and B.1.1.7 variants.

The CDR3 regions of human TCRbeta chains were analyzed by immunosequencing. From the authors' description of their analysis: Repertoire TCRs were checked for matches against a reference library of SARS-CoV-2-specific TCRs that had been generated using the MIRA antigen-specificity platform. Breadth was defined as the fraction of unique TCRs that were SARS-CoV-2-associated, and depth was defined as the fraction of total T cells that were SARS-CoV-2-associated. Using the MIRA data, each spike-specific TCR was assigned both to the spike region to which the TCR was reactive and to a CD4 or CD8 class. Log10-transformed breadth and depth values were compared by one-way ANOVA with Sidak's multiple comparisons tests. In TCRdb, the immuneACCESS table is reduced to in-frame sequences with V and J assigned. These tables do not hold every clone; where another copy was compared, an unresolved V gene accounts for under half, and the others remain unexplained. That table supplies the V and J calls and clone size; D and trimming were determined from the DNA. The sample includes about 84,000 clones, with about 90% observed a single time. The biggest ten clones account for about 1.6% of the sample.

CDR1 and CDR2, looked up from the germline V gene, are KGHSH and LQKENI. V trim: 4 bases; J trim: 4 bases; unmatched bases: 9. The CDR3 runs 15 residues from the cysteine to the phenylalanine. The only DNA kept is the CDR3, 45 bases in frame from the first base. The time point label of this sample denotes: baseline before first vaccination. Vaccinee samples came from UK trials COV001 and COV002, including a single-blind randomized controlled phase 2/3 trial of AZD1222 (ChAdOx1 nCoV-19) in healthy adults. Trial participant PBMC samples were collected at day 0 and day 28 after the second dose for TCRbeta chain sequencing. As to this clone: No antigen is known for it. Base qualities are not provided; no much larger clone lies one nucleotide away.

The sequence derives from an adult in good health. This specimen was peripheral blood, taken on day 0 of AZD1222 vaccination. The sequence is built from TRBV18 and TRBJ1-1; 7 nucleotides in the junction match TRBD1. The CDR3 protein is CASSLDREWSTEAFF. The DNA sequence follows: TGTGCCAGCTCACTTGACAGGGAGTGGAGCACTGAAGCTTTCTTT.